One sample yielded the 28 T cell receptor beta chains listed below, sequenced in a study of post-analysis software for immune sequencing data. Study conclusions and caveats: Patients used about five TRBV segments, including TRBV5-6, TRBV5-1 and TRBV20-1, more often than controls.

Unique molecular identifiers were present in the TCR beta cDNA libraries. Using its own MiXCR run on the PCR reads, TCRdb lists one record per CDR3 protein. The top ten clones hold 4.6% of a sample with 800,000 to 950,000 distinct CDR3 sequences, roughly 50% of them seen once. What these receptors recognize is not known. The sequenced material came from blood. These receptors were collected from a girl aged 5 to 17 with multiple sclerosis.

V is TRBV11-2 and J is TRBJ2-3, with TRBD2 identical over 14 bases. J lost 2 bases, V lost 5 bases, and 9 bases had no gene match. Germline CDR1 and CDR2: SGHAT and FQNNGV. The CDR3 runs to 18 residues. The CDR3 region is CASSPIRTSGRTTDTQYF. For the CDR3, the DNA is TGTGCCAGCAGCCCTATTAGGACTAGCGGGAGGACCACAGATACGCAGTATTTT.

This clonotype was recorded a few times. The chain carries TRBV29-1 and TRBJ2-5; possibly TRBD1 or TRBD2 for D (5 bases each). This CDR3 region has 11 residues. Germline V gives CDR1 SQVTM, CDR2 ANQGSEA. Trimming left V 6 bases short and J 13 bases short, with 18 bases between. This CDR3 is CSVSGHLSPYF. The CDR3 nucleotides are TGCAGCGTGTCGGGGCATTTAAGTCCGTACTTC.

This clonotype showed up just a few times. The V gene is TRBV10-3, the J gene TRBJ1-2; D is uncertain. The germline V and J ends were trimmed by 0 bases and 3 bases, with 14 bases remaining between them. The germline V gene encodes CDR1 ENHRY and CDR2 SYGVKD. The length of the CDR3 is 16 residues. The CDR3 loop is CAISESLGLEDYGYTF. The CDR3 DNA is TGTGCCATCAGTGAGTCGTTGGGCCTGGAAGACTATGGCTACACCTTC.

This chain joins TRBV27 and TRBJ1-2; D gene unclear. V gave up 3 bases and J gave up 2 bases, with 7 bases separating them. This CDR3 has 13 residues. The germline gives CDR1 MNHEY, CDR2 SMNVEV (reference sequence). The CDR3: CASSFAINYGYTF. The CDR3 nucleotides read TGTGCCAGCAGTTTTGCCATCAACTATGGCTACACCTTC.

This clonotype has more than one count but fewer than ten. The V and J genes are TRBV5-1 and TRBJ2-1; D may correspond to TRBD1 or TRBD2 (5 bases each). Trimming removed 4 bases from V and 0 bases from J, with 8 bases in between. CDR3 size: 14 residues. Germline CDR1 is SGHRS and CDR2 is YFSETQ. CDR3 loop: CASSPGRSYNEQFF. CDR3 in DNA: TGCGCCAGCAGCCCGGGACGCTCCTACAATGAGCAGTTCTTC.

The gene calls are TRBV15 and TRBJ1-5; the D gene is possibly TRBD1 (5 bases). The CDR3 consists of 16 residues. CDR1 and CDR2 from the germline V gene are LNHNV and YYDKDF (reference sequence). V was shortened by 4 bases and J by 0 bases, with 13 bases between the two germline ends. CDR3 DNA sequence: TGTGCCACCAGCATGACCGACAGTGTTAGCAATCAGCCCCAGCATTTT. It specifies CATSMTDSVSNQPQHF.

The chain recombines TRBV9 with TRBJ2-1, with 15 bases that match TRBD2. V lost 3 bases and J lost 12; bases outside the gene matches: 7. Looked up from germline, CDR1 is SGDLS and CDR2 is YYNGEE. This CDR3 region has 15 residues. The CDR3 loop reads CASSDQGLAGGGQFF. CDR3 coding DNA: TGTGCCAGCAGCGACCAGGGACTAGCGGGGGGTGGGCAGTTCTTC.

The chain has TRBV5-1 and TRBJ2-7, with 8 positions matching TRBD2. CDR1 and CDR2 from the germline V gene are SGHRS and YFSETQ. This CDR3 spans 16 amino acids. Trimming cost V 3 bases and J 4 bases; bases outside gene matches: 12. In nucleotides, the CDR3 is TGCGCCAGCAGCTCCGGGCGGATGGGACTAGTTTACGAGCAGTACTTC. Its translation is CASSSGRMGLVYEQYF.

In its sample, this clonotype was seen once. The chain has TRBV5-1 and TRBJ2-7, with D possibly being TRBD1 or TRBD2 (5 bases each). This CDR3 is 15 amino acids long. Germline CDR1 and CDR2: SGHRS and YFSETQ. V was pared by 4 bases and J by 3 bases, with 17 bases between. The CDR3 region is CASSLGTIAHYEQYF. CDR3 nucleotides: TGCGCCAGCAGCCTAGGGACCATAGCCCACTACGAGCAGTACTTC.

Points on this clonotype: At one end the junction does not follow the germline gene, possibly because of a read error. V and J are TRBV15 and TRBJ2-7; 10 bases map to TRBD1. CDR1 is LNHNV, CDR2 YYDKDF, per germline (reference sequence). This CDR3 has 14 residues. The CDR3 loop is CAASLGTGVYEQYF. Here the CDR3 DNA reads TGTGCCGCCAGCTTAGGGACAGGGGTTTACGAGCAGTACTTC.

The chain recombines TRBV6-5 with TRBJ2-5; D perhaps matches TRBD1 (6 bases). The CDR3 covers 15 residues. Trimming pared 5 bases from V and 10 bases from J, leaving 23 bases between. CDR1 is MNHEY and CDR2 is SVGAGI in the germline V gene. The CDR3 sequence: CASSPVGDTPRSQYF. As DNA, the CDR3 is TGTGCCAGCAGTCCGGTAGGGGACACTCCGAGGAGCCAGTACTTC.

The chain uses TRBV5-5 and TRBJ2-1; unclear D gene. Germline values: CDR1 SGHKS, CDR2 YYEKEE (reference sequence). This CDR3 has 13 amino acids. V lost 10 bases to trimming and J lost 6 bases, with 17 bases between them. The CDR3 is CAGSFSLGNEQFF. The DNA for the CDR3 is TGTGCCGGATCCTTTTCATTGGGCAATGAGCAGTTCTTC.

The chain is built from TRBV6-1 and TRBJ2-7; perhaps TRBD1 as D (6 bases). The CDR3 runs 14 residues. CDR1 MNHNS and CDR2 SASEGT come from the germline V gene. Trimming pared 5 bases from V and 3 bases from J, leaving 14 bases between. The CDR3 nucleotides are TGTGCCAGCAGTTTCGGACAGACTTACTACGAGCAGTACTTC. Amino acids: CASSFGQTYYEQYF.

The chain combines TRBV2 with TRBJ1-1; no clear D. Germline loops: CDR1 SNHLY, CDR2 FYNNEI. V was shortened by 2 bases and J by 1 base, with 11 bases between the two germline ends. This CDR3 is 15 amino acids long. This CDR3 is CASSESGLPNTEAFF. In DNA, the CDR3 is TGTGCCAGCAGTGAATCCGGACTGCCGAACACTGAAGCTTTCTTT.

V and J are TRBV28 and TRBJ2-4, with a possible D match to TRBD1 (6 bases). Judging by the DNA end, TRBJ2-5 fits better; the J call may be wrong. This CDR3 has 15 residues. Germline V gives CDR1 MDHEN, CDR2 SYDVKM. DNA for the CDR3: TGTGCCAGCAAACTACCCGGACAGTTACAAGAGACCCAGTACTTC. Translated, it gives CASKLPGQLQETQYF.

This chain links TRBV29-1 with TRBJ2-3; tentative D call: TRBD2 (5 bases). The germline CDR1 and CDR2 sequences are SQVTM and ANQGSEA. Trimming left V 2 bases short and J 0 bases short, with 12 bases between. The CDR3 has 15 residues. The CDR3 loop reads CSVESGGSSTDTQYF. The CDR3, as DNA: TGCAGCGTTGAAAGCGGCGGCTCTAGCACAGATACGCAGTATTTT.

The gene calls are TRBV6-6 and TRBJ1-2, with TRBD1 matching over 9 bases. The germline CDR1 and CDR2 sequences are MNHNY and SVGAGI (reference sequence). The CDR3 has 16 amino acids. With 10 bases clipped from V and 2 bases from J, the junction kept 14 bases outside the gene matches. CDR3 sequence (DNA): TGTGCCACCCCAACGGGGACAGGGCGGCCGAACTATGGCTACACCTTC. Amino acid sequence: CATPTGTGRPNYGYTF.

The rearrangement joins TRBV5-1 to TRBJ2-1; 8 nucleotides align to TRBD2. With 0 bases clipped from V and 4 bases from J, the junction kept 3 bases outside the gene matches. Germline CDR1 and CDR2: SGHRS and YFSETQ. The CDR3 sequence is 15 residues long. CDR3 DNA: TGCGCCAGCAGCTTGGATACTAGCGGATACAATGAGCAGTTCTTC. Residues: CASSLDTSGYNEQFF.

The chain employs TRBV20-1 and TRBJ1-5; possible D gene TRBD1, 5 bases. This CDR3 is built from 15 residues. CDR1 is DFQATT and CDR2 is SNEGSKA in the germline V gene (reference sequence). The V end was cut by 3 bases, the J end by 3 bases, with 15 bases between. This CDR3 is CSASVVTVVNQPQHF. The DNA of the CDR3 is TGCAGTGCTAGTGTTGTGACAGTTGTCAATCAGCCCCAGCATTTT.

This rearrangement joins TRBV20-1 to TRBJ2-5, with unresolved D. Near its end, the DNA agrees better with TRBJ2-7, so the J call may be wrong. Looked up from germline, CDR1 is DFQATT and CDR2 is SNEGSKA (reference sequence). The CDR3 has 12 residues. The CDR3 DNA reads TGCAGTGCCTTAGAAACCTCCTACGAGCAGTACTTC. This gives the protein CSALETSYEQYF.

CDR3: CASSQERALYGYTF. The CDR3 DNA reads as TGCGCCAGCAGCCAAGAGAGGGCTCTCTATGGCTACACCTTC. This rearrangement joins TRBV4-1 to TRBJ1-2, with D unclear. The CDR3 covers 14 residues. CDR1 is MGHRA, CDR2 YSYEKL, per germline. Trimming stripped 0 bases from V and 4 bases from J, with 9 bases between.

This sequence joins TRBV5-1 and TRBJ1-2, with 10 bases fitting TRBD1. Germline values: CDR1 SGHRS, CDR2 YFSETQ. The CDR3 extends over 17 amino acids. V shed 0 bases and J 7 bases; nucleotides not matched to a gene: 12. The chain's CDR3 is CASSLGRQGALLVGYTF. Here the CDR3 DNA reads TGCGCCAGCAGCTTGGGAAGACAGGGGGCCCTCCTCGTTGGCTACACCTTC. Variable domain in full (rest from reference TRBV5-1 and TRBJ1-2): KAGVTQTPRYLIKTRGQQVTLSCSPISGHRSVSWYQQTPGQGLQFLFEYFSETQRNKGNFPGRFSGRQFSNSRSEMNVSTLELGDSALYLCASSLGRQGALLVGYTFGSGTRLTVV.

This clonotype was detected only a few times. The chain links TRBV29-1 to TRBJ2-1; D is unclear. Germline CDR1 SQVTM, CDR2 ANQGSEA. Trimming shortened V by 2 bases and J by 7 bases, and 15 bases separated the two germline ends. CDR3 length: 14 amino acids. In nucleotides, the CDR3 is TGCAGCGTTGAATTACCTCAAATCAGGAATGAGCAGTTCTTC. Protein sequence: CSVELPQIRNEQFF.

This rearrangement joins TRBV7-2 to TRBJ2-5, with TRBD2 matching 12 bases. Germline CDR1 is SGHTA and CDR2 is FQGNSA. The CDR3 contains 14 residues. V dropped 5 bases and J dropped 11; count of bases not matched to a gene: 9. The CDR3 region has the DNA TGTGCCAGCAGCGCGCCCGGACTAGCGGGGCGGCAGTACTTC. Amino acids: CASSAPGLAGRQYF.

V is TRBV30 and J is TRBJ2-1, with unresolved D. The CDR3 spans 14 residues. Trimming took off 1 base at V and 0 bases at J, with 7 bases between the two ends. In germline, CDR1 is GTSNPN, CDR2 SVGIG (reference sequence). The CDR3 here is CAWSASFSYNEQFF. The CDR3 DNA sequence: TGTGCCTGGAGTGCCAGCTTCTCCTACAATGAGCAGTTCTTC.

V gene TRBV7-3 combines with J gene TRBJ2-1, with TRBD2 matching 13 bases. The CDR3 runs 16 residues. Germline CDR1 reads SGHTA; CDR2 reads FQGTGA. The junction had 7 bases not matched to a gene; V was cut back by 5 bases and J by 6 bases. In DNA form, the CDR3 reads TGTGCCAGCAGCCCAAAGGGACTAGCGGGAAGCAATGAGCAGTTCTTC. Amino acids: CASSPKGLAGSNEQFF.

The chain carries TRBV29-1 and TRBJ2-1; D not resolved. The V and J ends lost 6 bases and 2 bases respectively, with 11 bases between them. Germline V CDR1 and CDR2: SQVTM, ANQGSEA. The CDR3 is 13 amino acids. CDR3 sequence (DNA): TGCAGCGTCTGTAGGGTCACCTACAATGAGCAGTTCTTC. Translating gives CSVCRVTYNEQFF.

This clonotype was detected only a few times. The CDR3 region is CSVSGTGLGEQYF. The CDR3 nucleotides are TGCAGCGTATCAGGGACTGGCTTGGGCGAGCAGTACTTC. V and J are TRBV29-1 and TRBJ2-7; D is perhaps TRBD2 (6 bases). The CDR3 covers 13 residues. Germline V gene sequence: CDR1 SQVTM, CDR2 ANQGSEA. V shed 6 bases and J shed 6 bases, with 18 bases lying between them.